The clone carrying this TCR beta chain was detected only a few times. The antigen remains unidentified. These data come from a study of response to subunit inactivated influenza vaccine. Whole-study findings and limits: It was suggested by the authors that few new T cells are recruited by each seasonal influenza vaccination.

TCRdb fed the RT-PCR reads into MiXCR, producing one record per CDR3 protein. This repertoire shows under 550,000 distinct CDR3 sequences, approximately 7.1% found once; its top ten account for over 10%. Germline V gene lookup returns CDR1 MNHEY and CDR2 SVGEGT. The CDR3 extends over 17 amino acids. V was trimmed by 4 bases and J by 0 bases, leaving 17 bases between them. The sequence came from a man aged 50-75 years who received an inactivated influenza vaccine. The chain has TRBV6-2 or TRBV6-3 and TRBJ2-3; D is possibly TRBD1 or TRBD2 (5 bases each). Sequencing used PBMCs from blood, obtained about 23 months after vaccination. The CDR3 spells CASSFSAGTESTDTQYF. The CDR3, as DNA: TGTGCCAGCAGTTTTTCCGCCGGGACGGAGAGCACAGATACGCAGTATTTT.